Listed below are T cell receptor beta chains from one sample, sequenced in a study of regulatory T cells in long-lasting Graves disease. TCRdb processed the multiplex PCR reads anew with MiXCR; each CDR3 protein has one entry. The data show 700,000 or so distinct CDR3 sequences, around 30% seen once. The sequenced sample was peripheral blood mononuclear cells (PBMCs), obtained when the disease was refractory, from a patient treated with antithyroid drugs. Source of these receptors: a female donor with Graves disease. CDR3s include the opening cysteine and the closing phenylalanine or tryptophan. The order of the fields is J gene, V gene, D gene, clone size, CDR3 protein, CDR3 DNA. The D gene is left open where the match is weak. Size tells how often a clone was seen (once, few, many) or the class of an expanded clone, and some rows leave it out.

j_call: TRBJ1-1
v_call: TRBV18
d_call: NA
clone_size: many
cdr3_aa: CASSPRDTEAFF
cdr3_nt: TGTGCCAGCAGTCCCCGGGACACTGAAGCTTTCTTT

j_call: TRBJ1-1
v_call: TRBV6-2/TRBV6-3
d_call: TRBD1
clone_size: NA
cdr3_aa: CASSRDSEASF
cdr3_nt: TGTGCCAGCAGCAGGGACAGCGAAGCTTCCTTT

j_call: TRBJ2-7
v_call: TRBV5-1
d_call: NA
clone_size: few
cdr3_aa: CASSVGQSFEQYF
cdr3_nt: TGCGCCAGCAGCGTTGGACAGTCTTTCGAGCAGTACTTC

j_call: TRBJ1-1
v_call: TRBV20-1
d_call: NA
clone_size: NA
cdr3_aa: CSAGKGGIEAFF
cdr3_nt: TGCAGTGCGGGGAAAGGCGGCATTGAAGCTTTCTTT

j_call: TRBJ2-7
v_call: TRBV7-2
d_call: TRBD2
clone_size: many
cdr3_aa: CASSFSGLAEQYF
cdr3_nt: TGTGCCAGCAGCTTTTCCGGACTAGCGGAGCAGTACTTC

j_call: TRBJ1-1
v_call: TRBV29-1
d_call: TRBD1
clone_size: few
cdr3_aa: CSVQQGAGDTEAFF
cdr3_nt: TGCAGCGTACAACAGGGGGCTGGAGACACTGAAGCTTTCTTT

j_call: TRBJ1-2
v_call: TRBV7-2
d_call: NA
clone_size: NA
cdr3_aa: CASSLDSGYPYGYTF
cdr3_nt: TGTGCCAGCAGCTTAGATTCTGGGTATCCCTATGGCTACACCTTC

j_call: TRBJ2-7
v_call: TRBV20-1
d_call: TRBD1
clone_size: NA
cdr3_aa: CSAKSYKDRGLDEQYF
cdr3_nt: TGCAGTGCCAAGAGTTATAAGGACAGGGGGTTGGACGAGCAGTACTTC

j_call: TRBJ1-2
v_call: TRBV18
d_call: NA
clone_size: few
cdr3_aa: CASSPLGGFDYGYTF
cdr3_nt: TGTGCCAGCTCTCCCCTCGGGGGGTTCGACTATGGCTACACCTTC

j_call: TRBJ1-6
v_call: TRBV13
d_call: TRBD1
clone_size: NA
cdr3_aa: CASSLKDRDGSPLHF
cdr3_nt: TGTGCCAGCAGCTTAAAGGACAGGGACGGCTCACCCCTCCACTTT

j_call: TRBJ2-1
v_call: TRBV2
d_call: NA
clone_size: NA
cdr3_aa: CASSEALESSYNEQFF
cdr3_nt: TGTGCCAGCAGTGAAGCGCTAGAGAGCTCCTACAATGAGCAGTTCTTC

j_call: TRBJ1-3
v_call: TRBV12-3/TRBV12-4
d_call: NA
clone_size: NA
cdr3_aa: CASRFTESGNTIYF
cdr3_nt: TGTGCCAGCAGATTCACGGAATCTGGAAACACCATATATTTT

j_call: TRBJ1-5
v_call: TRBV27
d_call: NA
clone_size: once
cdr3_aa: CARGPGTKSYSNQPQHF
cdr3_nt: TGTGCCAGAGGCCCCGGGACAAAGTCTTATAGCAATCAGCCCCAGCATTTT

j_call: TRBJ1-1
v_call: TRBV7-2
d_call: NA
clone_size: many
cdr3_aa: CASSLRRAANTEAFF
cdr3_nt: TGTGCCAGCAGCTTGAGGAGGGCAGCAAACACTGAAGCTTTCTTT

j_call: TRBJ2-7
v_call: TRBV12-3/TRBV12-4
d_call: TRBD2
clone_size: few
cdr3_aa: CASSLAGVPDEQYF
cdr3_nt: TGTGCCAGCAGTCTAGCGGGAGTTCCTGACGAGCAGTACTTC

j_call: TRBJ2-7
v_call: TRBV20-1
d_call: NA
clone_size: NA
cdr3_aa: CSARDPDGRPLQYF
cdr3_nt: TGCAGTGCTAGAGATCCCGACGGCAGACCCCTGCAGTACTTC

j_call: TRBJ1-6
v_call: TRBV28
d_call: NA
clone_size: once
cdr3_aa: CASSWGGGHESPLHF
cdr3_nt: TGTGCCAGCAGTTGGGGGGGGGGGCACGAGTCACCCCTCCACTTT

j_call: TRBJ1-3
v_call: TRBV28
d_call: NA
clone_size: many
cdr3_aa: CASSLGTGGGSGNTIYF
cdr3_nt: TGTGCCAGCAGTTTAGGTACAGGCGGAGGTTCTGGAAACACCATATATTTT

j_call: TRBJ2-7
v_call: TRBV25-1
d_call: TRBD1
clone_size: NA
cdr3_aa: CASSESGVTGVSYEQYF
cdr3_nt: TGTGCCAGCAGTGAATCGGGTGTGACAGGGGTGTCCTACGAGCAGTACTTC

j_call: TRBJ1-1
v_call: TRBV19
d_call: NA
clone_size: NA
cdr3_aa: CASSMSRGTEAFF
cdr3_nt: TGTGCCAGTAGTATGTCCAGGGGCACTGAAGCTTTCTTT

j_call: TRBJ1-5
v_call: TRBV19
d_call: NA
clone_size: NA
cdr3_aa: CASSELAYNQPQHF
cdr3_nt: TGTGCCAGTAGTGAGTTGGCCTACAATCAGCCCCAGCATTTT

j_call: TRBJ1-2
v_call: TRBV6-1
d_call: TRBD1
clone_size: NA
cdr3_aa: CASSPRGQGTPGYTF
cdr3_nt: TGTGCCAGCAGTCCCCGGGGACAGGGGACCCCCGGCTACACCTTC

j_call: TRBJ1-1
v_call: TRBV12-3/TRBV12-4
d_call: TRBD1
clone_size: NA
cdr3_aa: CASSLGGQNTAAFF
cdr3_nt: TGTGCCAGCAGTTTGGGGGGACAGAACACTGCAGCTTTCTTT

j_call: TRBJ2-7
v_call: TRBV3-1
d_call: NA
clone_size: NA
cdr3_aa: CASSQELWDEQYF
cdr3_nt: TGTGCCAGCAGCCAAGAGTTGTGGGACGAGCAGTACTTC